The clone carrying this T cell receptor beta chain was seen at least ten times. This sample was taken from a study of low-dose radiotherapy and immunotherapy resistance in tumors. At the level of the study: Members of Cohort 2 were treated with 1 Gy per fraction every two weeks; their total was 13 Gy over 26 weeks.

As for time point: after trial treatment. This sample's treatment: LDRT plus nivolumab, ipilimumab, low-dose cyclophosphamide and aspirin (RACIN trial). The donors' regimen was nivolumab, ipilimumab, aspirin, low-dose cyclophosphamide and low-dose radiotherapy. TRAV and TRBV primers primed cDNA for both TCRalpha and TCRbeta. TCR amplification used 20 PCR cycles, a constant-region primer and a V-primer adapter. TCRdb independently ran MiXCR on the reads; one entry per CDR3 protein. Of tens of thousands of distinct CDR3 sequences in the sample, over 15% were seen once. Trimming took off 6 bases at V and 5 bases at J, with 17 bases between the two ends. CDR3 length: 15 amino acids. Germline lookup yields CDR1 MNHEY and CDR2 SVGEGT.

Sequencing used PBMCs, obtained after low-dose radiotherapy plus immunotherapy. The source of this sequence is a male donor with prostate cancer. J is TRBJ2-1 and V is TRBV6-2 or TRBV6-3; possibly TRBD2 for D (5 bases). The chain's CDR3 is CASSDPFGGHNEQFF. Here the CDR3 DNA reads TGTGCCAGCAGCGACCCTTTCGGAGGTCACAATGAGCAGTTCTTC.